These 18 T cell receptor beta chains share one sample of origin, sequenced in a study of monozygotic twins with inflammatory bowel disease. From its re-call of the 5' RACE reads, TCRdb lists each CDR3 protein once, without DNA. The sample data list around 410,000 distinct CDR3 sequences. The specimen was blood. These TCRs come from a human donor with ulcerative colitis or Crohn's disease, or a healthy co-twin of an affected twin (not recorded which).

CDR3 residues: CASRRGMRDYGYTF. The chain joins TRBV19 to TRBJ1-2. Per germline, CDR1 LNHDA and CDR2 SQIVND (reference sequence). The CDR3 totals 14 residues. Combining the CDR3 with reference TRBV19 and TRBJ1-2 gives the whole variable domain DGGITQSPKYLFRKEGQNVTLSCEQNLNHDAMYWYRQDPGQGLRLIYYSQIVNDFQKGDIAEGYSVSREKKESFPLTVTSAQKNPTAFYLCASRRGMRDYGYTFGSGTRLTVV.

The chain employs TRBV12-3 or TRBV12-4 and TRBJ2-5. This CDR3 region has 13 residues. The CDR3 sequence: CASSLEGKETQYF.

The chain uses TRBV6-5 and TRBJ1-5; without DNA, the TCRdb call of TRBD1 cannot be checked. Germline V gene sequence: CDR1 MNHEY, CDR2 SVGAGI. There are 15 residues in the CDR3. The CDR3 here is CASSSPQGGNQPQHF.

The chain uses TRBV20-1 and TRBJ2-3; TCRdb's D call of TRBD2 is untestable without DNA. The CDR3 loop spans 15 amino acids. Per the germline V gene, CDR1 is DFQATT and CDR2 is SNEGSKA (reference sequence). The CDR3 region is CSALGSDAGSDTQYF.

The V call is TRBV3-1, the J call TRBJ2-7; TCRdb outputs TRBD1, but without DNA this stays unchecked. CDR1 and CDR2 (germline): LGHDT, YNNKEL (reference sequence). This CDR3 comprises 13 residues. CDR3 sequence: CASSLPTGNEQYF.

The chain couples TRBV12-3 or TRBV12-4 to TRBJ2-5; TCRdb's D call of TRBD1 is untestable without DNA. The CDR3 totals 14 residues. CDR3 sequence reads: CASSARQGLGTQYF.

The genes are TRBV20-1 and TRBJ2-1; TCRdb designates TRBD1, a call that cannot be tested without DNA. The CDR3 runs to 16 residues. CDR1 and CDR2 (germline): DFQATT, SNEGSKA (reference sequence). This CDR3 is CSAREPSASSYNEQFF.

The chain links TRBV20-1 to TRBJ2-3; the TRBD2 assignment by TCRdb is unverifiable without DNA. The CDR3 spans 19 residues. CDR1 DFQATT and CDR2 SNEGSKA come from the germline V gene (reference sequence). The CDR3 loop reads CSARDQGRPGVGGTDTQYF.

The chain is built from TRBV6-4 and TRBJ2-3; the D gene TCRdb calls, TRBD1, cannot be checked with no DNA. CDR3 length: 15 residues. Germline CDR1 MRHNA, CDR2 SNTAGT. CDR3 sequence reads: CASSSSWTGRDTQDF.

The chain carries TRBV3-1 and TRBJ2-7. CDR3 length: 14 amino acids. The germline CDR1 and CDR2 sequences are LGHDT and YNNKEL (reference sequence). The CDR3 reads CAASGLARFYEQYF.

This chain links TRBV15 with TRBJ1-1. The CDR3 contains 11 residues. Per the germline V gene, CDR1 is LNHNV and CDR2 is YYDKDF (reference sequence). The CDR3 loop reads CATSRAAEAFF.

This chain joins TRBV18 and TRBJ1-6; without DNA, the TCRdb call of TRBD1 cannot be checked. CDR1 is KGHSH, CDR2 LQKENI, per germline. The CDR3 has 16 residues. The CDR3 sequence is CASSPGDPGGGSPLHF.

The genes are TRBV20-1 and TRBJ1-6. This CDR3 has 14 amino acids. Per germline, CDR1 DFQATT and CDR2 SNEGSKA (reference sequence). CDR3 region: CSAREAFGNSPLHF.

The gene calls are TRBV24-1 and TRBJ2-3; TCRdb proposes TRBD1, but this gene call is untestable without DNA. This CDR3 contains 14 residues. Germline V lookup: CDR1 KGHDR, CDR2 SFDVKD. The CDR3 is CAIADRGSTDTQYF.

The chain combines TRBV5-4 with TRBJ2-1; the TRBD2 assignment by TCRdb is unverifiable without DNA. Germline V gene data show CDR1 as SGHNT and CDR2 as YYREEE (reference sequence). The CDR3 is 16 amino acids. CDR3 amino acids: CASSQTGTSSYNEQFF.

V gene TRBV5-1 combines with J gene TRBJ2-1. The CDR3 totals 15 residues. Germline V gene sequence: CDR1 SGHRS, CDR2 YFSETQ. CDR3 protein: CASSQRRSTYNEQFF.

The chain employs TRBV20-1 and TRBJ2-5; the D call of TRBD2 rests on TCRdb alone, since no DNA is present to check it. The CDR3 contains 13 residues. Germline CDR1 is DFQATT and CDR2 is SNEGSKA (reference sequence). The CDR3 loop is CSARLAGLETQYF.

CDR3 sequence: CASSLAGTSGSRNIQYF. This chain connects TRBV5-5 to TRBJ2-4; lacking DNA, the TRBD2 call made by TCRdb goes unchecked. The CDR3 totals 17 residues. The germline V gene encodes CDR1 SGHKS and CDR2 YYEKEE (reference sequence). Using reference TRBV5-5 and TRBJ2-4 for the parts outside the CDR3, the full variable domain is DAGVTQSPTHLIKTRGQQVTLRCSPISGHKSVSWYQQVLGQGPQFIFQYYEKEERGRGNFPDRFSARQFPNYSSELNVNALLLGDSALYLCASSLAGTSGSRNIQYFGAGTRLSVL.